This T cell receptor (beta chain) comes out of a study of cytomegalovirus exposure and HLA in healthy donors. This CDR3 region has 16 residues. V gave up 1 base and J gave up 2 bases, with 13 bases separating them. CDR1 is SGHTA and CDR2 is FQGNSA in the germline V gene. The donors belonged to the 120-subject validation cohort, separate from the approximately 670-subject first cohort. Profiled with immunoSEQ multiplex PCR; TCRdb holds only in-frame clones, not every one. The table lists about 400,000 clones, 75% to 90% of them singletons, with 0.83% in the top ten. The chain links TRBV7-2 to TRBJ2-3, with no clear D. The source material was PBMCs. This sequence originates from a woman aged 18-29 years in good health and CMV-seronegative. CDR3 in amino acids: CASSLDPLGYTDTQYF. CDR3 DNA: TGTGCCAGCAGCTTAGATCCCCTAGGTTACACAGATACGCAGTATTTT.